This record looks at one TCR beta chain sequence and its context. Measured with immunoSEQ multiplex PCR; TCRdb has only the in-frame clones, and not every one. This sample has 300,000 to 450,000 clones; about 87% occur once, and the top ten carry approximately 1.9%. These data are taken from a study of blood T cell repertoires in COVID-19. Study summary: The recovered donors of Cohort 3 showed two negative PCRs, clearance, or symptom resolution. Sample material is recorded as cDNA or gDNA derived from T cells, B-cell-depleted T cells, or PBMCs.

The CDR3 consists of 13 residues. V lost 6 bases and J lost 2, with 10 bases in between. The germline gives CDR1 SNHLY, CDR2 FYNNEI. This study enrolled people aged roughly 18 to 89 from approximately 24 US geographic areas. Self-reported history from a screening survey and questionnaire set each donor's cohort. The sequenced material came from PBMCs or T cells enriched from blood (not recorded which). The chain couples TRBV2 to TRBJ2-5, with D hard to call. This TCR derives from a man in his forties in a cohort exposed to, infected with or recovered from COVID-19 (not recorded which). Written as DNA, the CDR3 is TGTGCCAGCAGCGCAGTCGAACAAGAGACCCAGTACTTC. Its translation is CASSAVEQETQYF. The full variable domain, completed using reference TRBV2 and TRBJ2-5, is EPEVTQTPSHQVTQMGQEVILRCVPISNHLYFYWYRQILGQKVEFLVSFYNNEISEKSEIFDDQFSVERPDGSNFTLKIRSTKLEDSAMYFCASSAVEQETQYFGPGTRLLVL.